One and the same sample provided the 11 T cell receptor beta chains below, sequenced in a study of T cell repertoires in urothelial bladder cancer. Measured with immunoSEQ multiplex PCR; TCRdb has only the in-frame clones, and not every one. Of about 13,000 clones detected, 66% appear once; the ten largest clones hold almost 9%. Sequenced input: tumor-infiltrating cells from bladder cancer. The receptor set was obtained from a human donor with urothelial carcinoma.

V gene TRBV11-2 combines with J gene TRBJ2-7; TRBD2 matches 7 bases. V was pared by 6 bases and J by 2 bases, with 10 bases of the junction left unmatched. The CDR3 extends over 15 amino acids. CDR1 and CDR2 from the germline V gene are SGHAT and FQNNGV. For the CDR3, the DNA is TGTGCCAGCAGTCCCGTCCGGGAGGCTACCTACGAGCAGTACTTC. Translated: CASSPVREATYEQYF.

V usage is TRBV7-2 and J usage is TRBJ2-6, with D unresolved. The V end lost 0 bases, the J end lost 13 bases, and 10 bases lay between the germline ends. The CDR3 extends over 13 amino acids. Germline V gives CDR1 SGHTA, CDR2 FQGNSA. This CDR3 is CASSLARRQVLTF. The CDR3 DNA reads TGTGCCAGCAGCTTAGCCAGGCGCCAGGTCCTGACTTTC.

The chain links TRBV7-3 to TRBJ2-7; D is perhaps TRBD1 (6 bases). Trimming removed 5 bases at V and 5 bases at J, with 10 bases between. The CDR3 is 12 amino acids. Germline V gene lookup returns CDR1 SGHTA and CDR2 FQGTGA. The CDR3 coding sequence is TGTGCCAGCAGCCAAAGGGACAACGAGCAGTACTTC. Translation: CASSQRDNEQYF.

The V and J genes are TRBV2 and TRBJ2-7; the match to TRBD1 covers 12 bases. CDR3 length: 14 residues. Germline assignment: CDR1 SNHLY and CDR2 FYNNEI. The junction had 7 bases not matched to a gene; V was cut back by 6 bases and J by 7 bases. The CDR3 DNA sequence: TGTGCCAGCAGGAACCGGGACAGGGGGCTGGAGCAGTACGTC. It specifies CASRNRDRGLEQYV.

The gene calls are TRBV7-9 and TRBJ2-3; D perhaps matches TRBD2 (6 bases). Trimming removed 3 bases from V and 2 bases from J, with 15 bases in between. This CDR3 contains 16 residues. The V gene's germline CDR1 is SEHNR and CDR2 FQNEAQ (reference sequence). The chain's CDR3 is CASSFSTEGTTDTQYF. In nucleotides, the CDR3 is TGTGCCAGCAGCTTCTCGACGGAGGGTACCACAGATACGCAGTATTTT.

V gene TRBV7-9 combines with J gene TRBJ2-5; tentatively, D is TRBD2 (6 bases). The length of the CDR3 is 14 residues. The V gene lost 5 bases and the J gene lost 4 bases, with 14 bases spanning the gap. Germline V gene sequence: CDR1 SEHNR, CDR2 FQNEAQ (reference sequence). This CDR3 reads CASSRSASAETQYF. Here the CDR3 DNA reads TGTGCCAGCAGCCGATCAGCTAGCGCAGAGACCCAGTACTTC.

The chain carries TRBV7-2 and TRBJ1-4; D might be TRBD1 (6 bases). This CDR3 has 15 residues. V lost 5 bases and J lost 8, with 18 bases in between. Germline V gives CDR1 SGHTA, CDR2 FQGNSA. CDR3 nucleotides: TGTGCCAGCAGCAGGGGGGGCAGGGATAGAGAAAAACTGTTTTTT. Amino acid sequence: CASSRGGRDREKLFF.

The rearrangement uses TRBV7-9 and TRBJ2-3; TRBD1 is a possible D gene (6 bases). V was cut by 0 bases and J by 2 bases, with 12 bases left in between. Germline V lookup: CDR1 SEHNR, CDR2 FQNEAQ (reference sequence). The CDR3 runs 16 residues. This CDR3 is CASSLARGNPTDTQYF. DNA for the CDR3: TGTGCCAGCAGCTTAGCGAGGGGGAACCCCACAGATACGCAGTATTTT.

The chain employs TRBV6-5 and TRBJ1-5; D is possibly TRBD1 (6 bases). Germline loops: CDR1 MNHEY, CDR2 SVGAGI. Trimming took 0 bases from V and 6 from J, leaving 12 bases between them. This CDR3 has 15 residues. The CDR3 DNA reads as TGTGCCAGCAGTTACTCCGCCCAGGGGACTCAGCCCCAGCATTTT. It is translated as CASSYSAQGTQPQHF.

The genes are TRBV18 and TRBJ2-2; 11 positions match TRBD1. Per germline, CDR1 KGHSH and CDR2 LQKENI. The CDR3 has 17 residues. V dropped 0 bases and J dropped 6; count of bases not matched to a gene: 6. The CDR3 DNA is TGTGCCAGCTCACCACCTGGACAGGGGGCGCGGGCCGGGGAGCTGTTTTTT. Translated: CASSPPGQGARAGELFF. The full variable domain, completed using reference TRBV18 and TRBJ2-2, is NAGVMQNPRHLVRRRGQEARLRCSPMKGHSHVYWYRQLPEEGLKFMVYLQKENIIDESGMPKERFSAEFPKEGPSILRIQQVVRGDSAAYFCASSPPGQGARAGELFFGEGSRLTVL.

The CDR3 region is CASIRDTNGGNTIYF. The DNA of the CDR3 is TGTGCCAGCATACGGGACACCAACGGGGGAAACACCATATATTTT. The rearrangement uses TRBV6-5 and TRBJ1-3, with a weak D call TRBD1 (6 bases). The germline V gene encodes CDR1 MNHEY and CDR2 SVGAGI. CDR3 length equals 15 residues. The V gene lost 7 bases and the J gene lost 4 bases, with 17 bases spanning the gap.